Presented here are 16 T cell receptor beta chains from one specimen sequenced in a study of patients and donors after allogeneic stem cell transplantation. TCRdb itself ran the RT-PCR reads through MiXCR, one entry per CDR3 protein. This sample carries over 65,000 distinct CDR3 sequences, around 27% of them seen once, and the ten largest clones take 26%. The sequencing input was blood, either unsorted or a sorted T cell fraction (not recorded which). These receptor sequences come from a human donor who was either an allogeneic HSCT recipient or a stem cell or donor lymphocyte infusion donor (not recorded which). It is not recorded whose cells these are; they may come from a transplant donor.

At least ten counts were recorded for this clonotype. The rearrangement uses TRBV7-9 and TRBJ2-1; 9 bases agree with TRBD1. There are 15 residues in the CDR3. From germline, CDR1 is SEHNR and CDR2 FQNEAQ (reference sequence). Trimming at V came to 1 base and at J to 7 bases, leaving 5 bases not matched to a gene. The CDR3 DNA reads as TGTGCCAGCAGCTTAGTGGGGACAGGGAGAAATGAGCAGTTCTTC. Translating it yields CASSLVGTGRNEQFF.

The table lists this clonotype with a few counts. The rearrangement uses TRBV28 and TRBJ1-1, with TRBD1 matching 12 bases. Per germline, CDR1 MDHEN and CDR2 SYDVKM. V lost 3 bases and J lost 1; bases outside the gene matches: 9. This CDR3 is 18 amino acids long. CDR3 in DNA: TGTGCCAGCAGTTTTCTCGGGACAGGGGGCTTGCAGAACACTGAAGCTTTCTTT. This translates into CASSFLGTGGLQNTEAFF.

This clonotype was counted between two and nine times. This chain links TRBV5-1 with TRBJ2-3; D unclear. The V gene's germline CDR1 is SGHRS and CDR2 YFSETQ. There are 15 residues in the CDR3. The V and J ends lost 1 base and 0 bases respectively, with 9 bases between them. CDR3 bases: TGCGCCAGCAGCTTGACACTACCTAGCACAGATACGCAGTATTTT. It is translated as CASSLTLPSTDTQYF.

The gene calls are TRBV24-1 and TRBJ2-3, with 7 bases matching TRBD1. This CDR3 spans 14 amino acids. The germline gives CDR1 KGHDR, CDR2 SFDVKD. Trimming at V came to 2 bases and at J to 7 bases, leaving 5 bases not matched to a gene. CDR3 in DNA: TGTGCCACCAGTGATTCAGGACAGGTACATACGCAGTATTTT. The encoded protein is CATSDSGQVHTQYF.

In this sample, this clonotype turned up many times. V gene TRBV4-2 combines with J gene TRBJ2-3, with unresolved D. Per the germline V gene, CDR1 is LGHNA and CDR2 is YNFKEQ. V lost 4 bases, J lost 1 base, and 12 bases lay in between. The CDR3 is 15 residues long. The CDR3 nucleotides read TGTGCCAGCAGCCTCCGAGGTGGGGGCACAGATACGCAGTATTTT. Translating gives CASSLRGGGTDTQYF.

This clonotype was counted between two and nine times. V and J are TRBV2 and TRBJ2-7; TRBD2 matches 10 bases. V shed 5 bases and J 0 bases; nucleotides not matched to a gene: 4. The germline V gene encodes CDR1 SNHLY and CDR2 FYNNEI. This CDR3 has 15 amino acids. Here the CDR3 reads CASSILAGSSYEQYF. The CDR3 coding sequence is TGTGCCAGCAGTATACTAGCGGGGAGCTCCTACGAGCAGTACTTC.

V and J are TRBV10-3 and TRBJ1-2; D ambiguous. This CDR3 region has 15 residues. The V end was cut by 3 bases, the J end by 1 base, with 12 bases between. Per germline, CDR1 ENHRY and CDR2 SYGVKD. The CDR3 reads CAISDRAALNYGYTF. For the CDR3, the DNA is TGTGCCATCAGTGATCGGGCAGCTCTTAACTATGGCTACACCTTC.

The CDR3 bases are TGTGCCAGCAGTTACACAACAGTTCAGCCCCAGCATTTT. It specifies CASSYTTVQPQHF. The chain joins TRBV6-6 to TRBJ1-5; D not certain. V lost 2 bases and J lost 6, with 8 bases in between. CDR1 MNHNY and CDR2 SVGAGI come from the germline V gene (reference sequence). The CDR3 is made up of 13 amino acids.

This rearrangement joins TRBV20-1 to TRBJ2-3; D remains unclear. The CDR3 spans 14 residues. Trimming left V 0 bases short and J 2 bases short, with 9 bases between. Germline lookup yields CDR1 DFQATT and CDR2 SNEGSKA (reference sequence). CDR3 in amino acids: CSAREVPSTDTQYF. In nucleotides, the CDR3 is TGCAGTGCTAGAGAGGTGCCTTCCACAGATACGCAGTATTTT.

This clonotype was detected ten times or more. CDR3 bases: TGTGCCATCGCGGCAGGAGGGGACACTGAAGCTTTCTTT. The encoded protein is CAIAAGGDTEAFF. This rearrangement joins TRBV10-3 to TRBJ1-1; D might be TRBD1 (5 bases). Trimming left V 8 bases short and J 3 bases short, with 13 bases between. CDR3 length equals 13 residues. Germline lookup yields CDR1 ENHRY and CDR2 SYGVKD.

V is TRBV18 and J is TRBJ1-2; 8 nucleotides agree with TRBD1. The V segment lost 4 bases and the J segment 0 bases; nucleotides outside the gene matches: 10. CDR1 is KGHSH and CDR2 is LQKENI in the germline V gene. The CDR3 is made up of 17 amino acids. CDR3 amino acids: CASSRYETGAPNYGYTF. The CDR3 DNA sequence: TGTGCCAGCTCACGTTATGAGACAGGGGCCCCTAACTATGGCTACACCTTC. The variable domain in full, with the rest retrieved from reference TRBV18 and TRBJ1-2, is NAGVMQNPRHLVRRRGQEARLRCSPMKGHSHVYWYRQLPEEGLKFMVYLQKENIIDESGMPKERFSAEFPKEGPSILRIQQVVRGDSAAYFCASSRYETGAPNYGYTFGSGTRLTVV.

The chain couples TRBV6-5 to TRBJ2-7, with D unclear. V shed 2 bases and J shed 6 bases, with 8 bases lying between them. CDR1 and CDR2 (germline): MNHEY, SVGAGI. This CDR3 spans 12 amino acids. CDR3 DNA: TGTGCCAGCAGTTACACGGGTATCGAGCAGTACTTC. Translated: CASSYTGIEQYF.

The chain couples TRBV7-2 to TRBJ1-3, with D possibly TRBD1 on 5 matching bases. The ends were cut back, 4 bases at V and 5 bases at J, with 15 bases in the middle. The CDR3 length is 15 residues. Germline values: CDR1 SGHTA, CDR2 FQGNSA. The CDR3 loop reads CASSSGPQGRNTIYF. Here the CDR3 DNA reads TGTGCCAGCAGCTCGGGACCCCAAGGCCGAAACACCATATATTTT.

The DNA for the CDR3 is TGTGCCAGCAGCAAAGCACTGAAAGAGACCCAGTACTTC. Encoded protein: CASSKALKETQYF. The chain joins TRBV21-1 to TRBJ2-5. TRBV21-1 is marked as a pseudogene. The CDR3 contains 13 residues.

V and J are TRBV27 and TRBJ2-5, with 7 positions matching TRBD2. Germline loops: CDR1 MNHEY, CDR2 SMNVEV (reference sequence). There are 17 residues in the CDR3. The V gene end was trimmed by 5 bases and the J gene end by 5 bases; junction bases not matched to a gene: 17. This CDR3 reads CASSPPKGTKRGETQYF. The CDR3 DNA is TGTGCCAGCAGTCCTCCTAAAGGGACTAAAAGAGGGGAGACCCAGTACTTC.

Only a few counts were recorded for this clonotype. This chain joins TRBV5-5 and TRBJ2-7, with D perhaps matching TRBD1 or TRBD2 (5 bases each). Trimming shortened V by 2 bases and J by 6 bases, and 15 bases separated the two germline ends. The germline V gene has CDR1 SGHKS and CDR2 YYEKEE (reference sequence). CDR3 length: 14 amino acids. CDR3 bases: TGTGCCAGCAGCTTCGTGGGGGTGGCCGTCGAGCAGTACTTC. Translation gives CASSFVGVAVEQYF.